These T cell receptor beta chains were read from a single sample in a study of human T cells and chemical hapten exposure. From the RACE reads, TCRdb called clonotypes with MiXCR, one entry per CDR3 protein. This table holds 140,000 or so distinct CDR3 sequences, 10% to 15% found once. The sequences come from whole blood, collected in connection with sensitization to the hapten diphenylcyclopropenone (DPC). These receptors were obtained from a woman aged 45-60 years with alopecia areata. Some clones in this sample may be carry-over from other donors' samples. The CDR3 runs from the conserved cysteine through the conserved F or W. Each record gives: CDR3 DNA, CDR3 protein, J gene, D gene, clone size, V gene. D genes are given only for firm matches. Clone size is stated in some rows and not others, as once, few, many or a class when expanded.

CDR3nt: TGCAGTGCTGCCCCGGGACCCGATACGCAGTATTTT; CDR3aa: CSAAPGPDTQYF; j_gene: TRBJ2-3; d_gene: NA; abundance: few; v_gene: TRBV20-1
CDR3nt: TGTGCCAGCAGCTTTGATAGGAGCTATGGCTACACCTTC; CDR3aa: CASSFDRSYGYTF; j_gene: TRBJ1-2; d_gene: NA; abundance: many; v_gene: TRBV7-2
CDR3nt: TGTGCCAGCAGCCGACAGACAGGGGGCGCAACCGGGGAGCTGTTTTTT; CDR3aa: CASSRQTGGATGELFF; j_gene: TRBJ2-2; d_gene: TRBD1; abundance: few; v_gene: TRBV7-2
CDR3nt: TGCAGTGCTAGAGAAGTTGCGTGGCAAGAGACCCAGTACTTC; CDR3aa: CSAREVAWQETQYF; j_gene: TRBJ2-5; d_gene: NA; abundance: NA; v_gene: TRBV20-1
CDR3nt: TGTGCCAGCAGTGCCTTTCCGACAGGGGGAACATCTATGAACACTGAAGCTTTCTTT; CDR3aa: CASSAFPTGGTSMNTEAFF; j_gene: TRBJ1-1; d_gene: TRBD1; abundance: NA; v_gene: TRBV2
CDR3nt: TGTGCCACCAGTTTTAGGACCTTTTCTGGGGCCAACGTCCTGACTTTC; CDR3aa: CATSFRTFSGANVLTF; j_gene: TRBJ2-6; d_gene: NA; abundance: few; v_gene: TRBV12-3/TRBV12-4
CDR3nt: TGTGCCAGCAGCCGCGGGTCCCCCTCCTACAATGAGCAGTTCTTC; CDR3aa: CASSRGSPSYNEQFF; j_gene: TRBJ2-1; d_gene: NA; abundance: NA; v_gene: TRBV6-2/TRBV6-3
CDR3nt: TGTGCCAGCCGCTTAAGCTCCTACAATGAGCAGTTCTTC; CDR3aa: CASRLSSYNEQFF; j_gene: TRBJ2-1; d_gene: NA; abundance: NA; v_gene: TRBV11-2
CDR3nt: TGTGCCAGCAGCTCACAGGGGGTCGAGCAGTACTTC; CDR3aa: CASSSQGVEQYF; j_gene: TRBJ2-7; d_gene: TRBD1; abundance: NA; v_gene: TRBV5-4
CDR3nt: TGTGCCAGCAGTTACGCCCTGGGGACTAGCGGAGCCAATGAGCAGTTCTTC; CDR3aa: CASSYALGTSGANEQFF; j_gene: TRBJ2-1; d_gene: TRBD2; abundance: NA; v_gene: TRBV6-5
CDR3nt: TGTGCCAGCAGCTTAGCCGGTGGAGGTACCGGGGAGCTGTTTTTT; CDR3aa: CASSLAGGGTGELFF; j_gene: TRBJ2-2; d_gene: NA; abundance: many; v_gene: TRBV11-3
CDR3nt: TGCAGTGCCCGGGGGACCAATCAGCCCCAGCATTTT; CDR3aa: CSARGTNQPQHF; j_gene: TRBJ1-5; d_gene: NA; abundance: NA; v_gene: TRBV20-1
CDR3nt: TGTGCCAGCACCCGGACCCCCTACGAGCAGTACTTC; CDR3aa: CASTRTPYEQYF; j_gene: TRBJ2-7; d_gene: NA; abundance: few; v_gene: TRBV7-9
CDR3nt: TGTGCCAGCAGCCCACAGGGGGCCCAAAACAATGAGCAGTTCTTC; CDR3aa: CASSPQGAQNNEQFF; j_gene: TRBJ2-1; d_gene: TRBD1; abundance: NA; v_gene: TRBV7-3
CDR3nt: TGTGCCAGCAGCTTTTATGGGGGCAATCAGCCCCAGCATTTT; CDR3aa: CASSFYGGNQPQHF; j_gene: TRBJ1-5; d_gene: NA; abundance: few; v_gene: TRBV7-2
CDR3nt: TGCAGTGCGGGCCTTTCCTCCTCCTACGAGCAGTACTTC; CDR3aa: CSAGLSSSYEQYF; j_gene: TRBJ2-7; d_gene: NA; abundance: few; v_gene: TRBV20-1
CDR3nt: TGTGCCAGCAGGGAGACTAGCGGGAGTCCCGGGGAGCTGTTTTTT; CDR3aa: CASRETSGSPGELFF; j_gene: TRBJ2-2; d_gene: TRBD2; abundance: NA; v_gene: TRBV2
CDR3nt: TGCGCCAGCAGTGAGTCTCAAGGGACCCTCAACCACAATGAGCAGTTCTTC; CDR3aa: CASSESQGTLNHNEQFF; j_gene: TRBJ2-1; d_gene: NA; abundance: many; v_gene: TRBV10-1
CDR3nt: TGTGCCAGCAGCTCACAAGGGACCACTGAAGCTTTCTTT; CDR3aa: CASSSQGTTEAFF; j_gene: TRBJ1-1; d_gene: NA; abundance: few; v_gene: TRBV9
CDR3nt: TGCAGCGTACAGCGGGGGCCCGGGGAGCTGTTTTTT; CDR3aa: CSVQRGPGELFF; j_gene: TRBJ2-2; d_gene: TRBD2; abundance: NA; v_gene: TRBV29-1
CDR3nt: TGTGCCAGCTCACCATCAACAAAAGAGACCCAGTACTTC; CDR3aa: CASSPSTKETQYF; j_gene: TRBJ2-5; d_gene: NA; abundance: many; v_gene: TRBV18
CDR3nt: TGCAGCGTTGAAGAAGACTACGAGCAGTACTTC; CDR3aa: CSVEEDYEQYF; j_gene: TRBJ2-7; d_gene: NA; abundance: NA; v_gene: TRBV29-1
CDR3nt: TGCAGTGCCCGGGGGGGCGCGGACACCGGGGAGCTGTTTTTT; CDR3aa: CSARGGADTGELFF; j_gene: TRBJ2-2; d_gene: TRBD2; abundance: NA; v_gene: TRBV20-1
CDR3nt: TGTGCCAGCAGCTTGGCGGGGATGAGGGACTATGGCTACACCTTC; CDR3aa: CASSLAGMRDYGYTF; j_gene: TRBJ1-2; d_gene: NA; abundance: many; v_gene: TRBV5-4
CDR3nt: TGTGCCAGCAGTGAAGTCCTGCGGGACAATGAGCAGTTCTTC; CDR3aa: CASSEVLRDNEQFF; j_gene: TRBJ2-1; d_gene: NA; abundance: many; v_gene: TRBV2
CDR3nt: TGTGCCACCAGTGACCAGCACAGGGACGAGCAGTACTTC; CDR3aa: CATSDQHRDEQYF; j_gene: TRBJ2-7; d_gene: NA; abundance: few; v_gene: TRBV24-1
CDR3nt: TGTGCCAGCAGCTTATCTCTAGCACGGCCGGATACGCAGTATTTT; CDR3aa: CASSLSLARPDTQYF; j_gene: TRBJ2-3; d_gene: NA; abundance: few; v_gene: TRBV7-2
CDR3nt: TGTGCCAGCAGCCCCGGGACAGTGAACACTGAAGCTTTCTTT; CDR3aa: CASSPGTVNTEAFF; j_gene: TRBJ1-1; d_gene: TRBD1; abundance: NA; v_gene: TRBV3-1
CDR3nt: TGTGCCATCAGTGAGGGACTAGCGGGAGTGAGTGAGCAGTTCTTC; CDR3aa: CAISEGLAGVSEQFF; j_gene: TRBJ2-1; d_gene: TRBD2; abundance: few; v_gene: TRBV10-3
CDR3nt: TGTGCCAGCAGCTTGTTCGCGTCCGGGACGGTAAGCTCCTACGAGCAGTACTTC; CDR3aa: CASSLFASGTVSSYEQYF; j_gene: TRBJ2-7; d_gene: NA; abundance: few; v_gene: TRBV7-2
CDR3nt: TGTGCCAGCAGCTTAGTAGGGGGTATCCAAGAGACCCAGTACTTC; CDR3aa: CASSLVGGIQETQYF; j_gene: TRBJ2-5; d_gene: NA; abundance: NA; v_gene: TRBV7-2
CDR3nt: TGTGCCAGCAGTTTAGTCCGGGACGCCAAGTTCTTC; CDR3aa: CASSLVRDAKFF; j_gene: TRBJ2-1; d_gene: NA; abundance: NA; v_gene: TRBV12-3/TRBV12-4
CDR3nt: TGTGCTAGCAGCTATAGCGACCCCCGGGACGCCAACGGCGGTGAGCAGTACTTC; CDR3aa: CASSYSDPRDANGGEQYF; j_gene: TRBJ2-7; d_gene: NA; abundance: many; v_gene: TRBV7-7
CDR3nt: TGTGCCAGTAGTATTAAGGGGGCCGGAGAAAAACTGTTTTTT; CDR3aa: CASSIKGAGEKLFF; j_gene: TRBJ1-4; d_gene: TRBD1; abundance: many; v_gene: TRBV19
CDR3nt: TGTGCCAGCAGCACCCGGGACAGACTACGGGAGCAGTACTTC; CDR3aa: CASSTRDRLREQYF; j_gene: TRBJ2-7; d_gene: TRBD1; abundance: few; v_gene: TRBV7-2
CDR3nt: TGTGCCAGCAGCCTAACTAGCGGTTCCACCGGCGAGCAGTACTTC; CDR3aa: CASSLTSGSTGEQYF; j_gene: TRBJ2-7; d_gene: TRBD2; abundance: few; v_gene: TRBV27
CDR3nt: TGTGCTAGTGGTTTGGGAGCGGGAGGGCCCTACGAGCAGTACTTC; CDR3aa: CASGLGAGGPYEQYF; j_gene: TRBJ2-7; d_gene: TRBD2; abundance: NA; v_gene: TRBV12-5
CDR3nt: TGTGCCAGCAGTCCCCGAATGGATGAGCAGTTCTTC; CDR3aa: CASSPRMDEQFF; j_gene: TRBJ2-1; d_gene: NA; abundance: many; v_gene: TRBV6-6
CDR3nt: TGTGCCAGCTCACCAATGGAAACCGGCGAAAAACTGTTTTTT; CDR3aa: CASSPMETGEKLFF; j_gene: TRBJ1-4; d_gene: NA; abundance: few; v_gene: TRBV18
CDR3nt: TGTGCCAGCAGCCAAGGTTGGCGGGTCGGCGACGAGCAGTACTTC; CDR3aa: CASSQGWRVGDEQYF; j_gene: TRBJ2-7; d_gene: NA; abundance: many; v_gene: TRBV3-1
CDR3nt: TGCGCCAGCAGCTTGGACCGCCCGGAGGCCCCGGGGTTCTTC; CDR3aa: CASSLDRPEAPGFF; j_gene: TRBJ2-1; d_gene: NA; abundance: many; v_gene: TRBV5-1
CDR3nt: TGCGCCAGCAGCCAAGAGGGACTAGTAATTGGTGAGCAGTTCTTC; CDR3aa: CASSQEGLVIGEQFF; j_gene: TRBJ2-1; d_gene: TRBD2; abundance: few; v_gene: TRBV4-1
CDR3nt: TGCAGCGTCCGGACAGGGGCCGGGGCCAACGTCCTGACTTTC; CDR3aa: CSVRTGAGANVLTF; j_gene: TRBJ2-6; d_gene: TRBD1; abundance: NA; v_gene: TRBV29-1
CDR3nt: TGTGCCAGCAACCCCCCCTGGGGGACTAGCGGGAATCATGAGCAGTTCTTC; CDR3aa: CASNPPWGTSGNHEQFF; j_gene: TRBJ2-1; d_gene: TRBD2; abundance: few; v_gene: TRBV27
CDR3nt: TGTGCCAGCAGTTCGACTAGCGGTACCTACAATGAGCAGTTCTTC; CDR3aa: CASSSTSGTYNEQFF; j_gene: TRBJ2-1; d_gene: TRBD2; abundance: many; v_gene: TRBV6-6
CDR3nt: TGTGCCAGCAGTAAGCTCCGGGACAGGGGCGGGTATGGCTACACCTTC; CDR3aa: CASSKLRDRGGYGYTF; j_gene: TRBJ1-2; d_gene: TRBD1; abundance: NA; v_gene: TRBV27
CDR3nt: TGTGCCAGCAGCTTGAATCGGGTCACAGATACGCAGTATTTT; CDR3aa: CASSLNRVTDTQYF; j_gene: TRBJ2-3; d_gene: NA; abundance: few; v_gene: TRBV7-2
CDR3nt: TGTGCCAGCAGCCCCCGGACTAGCGGGAGGGCCGGAGGAGAGACCCAGTACTTC; CDR3aa: CASSPRTSGRAGGETQYF; j_gene: TRBJ2-5; d_gene: TRBD2; abundance: few; v_gene: TRBV7-9
CDR3nt: TGTGCCAGCTCATGGGACAGAGACACTGAAGCTTTCTTT; CDR3aa: CASSWDRDTEAFF; j_gene: TRBJ1-1; d_gene: TRBD1; abundance: NA; v_gene: TRBV18
CDR3nt: TGTGCCAGCAGTCCATCACAGGGCACTCAGCCCCAGCATTTT; CDR3aa: CASSPSQGTQPQHF; j_gene: TRBJ1-5; d_gene: NA; abundance: NA; v_gene: TRBV28
CDR3nt: TGTGCCAGTAGTACGCGTGACGAGCAGTACTTC; CDR3aa: CASSTRDEQYF; j_gene: TRBJ2-7; d_gene: NA; abundance: NA; v_gene: TRBV19
CDR3nt: TGTGCCAGTACCAAAGGGGGGGAAACCTACGAGCAGTACTTC; CDR3aa: CASTKGGETYEQYF; j_gene: TRBJ2-7; d_gene: NA; abundance: many; v_gene: TRBV19
CDR3nt: TGTGCCAGCAGTTTATACCTGGACCCGAACACTGAAGCTTTCTTT; CDR3aa: CASSLYLDPNTEAFF; j_gene: TRBJ1-1; d_gene: NA; abundance: few; v_gene: TRBV28
CDR3nt: TGCAGCGTTGAATGGACAGGGGCTGGAAACACCATATATTTT; CDR3aa: CSVEWTGAGNTIYF; j_gene: TRBJ1-3; d_gene: TRBD1; abundance: many; v_gene: TRBV29-1
CDR3nt: TGTGCCAGTAGGGACAGGGGGCAATGGGCGAACACCGGGGAGCTGTTTTTT; CDR3aa: CASRDRGQWANTGELFF; j_gene: TRBJ2-2; d_gene: TRBD1; abundance: many; v_gene: TRBV19